The rows below give T cell receptor beta chains drawn from one sample of a study of STAT3 mutations in large granular lymphocyte leukemia. Profiled with immunoSEQ multiplex PCR; TCRdb holds only in-frame clones, not every one. The repertoire includes about 40,000 clones, over 75% of them detected once, and more than 0.4% sits in the top ten. Input material: PBMCs. Receptors originate from a human donor with T large granular lymphocyte leukemia. Some clones in this sample may be carry-over from other donors' samples. Each CDR3 is given with its conserved first and last residue. Each record gives: D gene, J gene, clone size, V gene, CDR3 protein, CDR3 DNA. D genes are given only for firm matches. Part of the rows lack a size; the others show once, few, many or a class for expanded clones.

TRBD2 | TRBJ2-3 | . | TRBV7-2 | CASTSGGSLRDTQYF | TGTGCCTCAACTAGCGGGGGGTCACTGCGGGATACGCAGTATTTT
. | TRBJ1-1 | . | TRBV6-5 | CASSRREGTEAFF | TGTGCCAGCAGTAGACGGGAGGGGACTGAAGCTTTCTTT
. | TRBJ1-2 | . | TRBV28 | CASSLERSANYGYTF | TGTGCCAGCAGTTTAGAACGGTCAGCTAACTATGGCTACACCTTC
TRBD1 | TRBJ1-2 | few | TRBV11-3 | CASSLGDSPLAF | TGTGCCAGCAGCTTAGGGGACAGCCCTCTGGCCTTC
. | TRBJ2-1 | . | TRBV14 | CASSEQGNEQFF | TGTGCCAGCAGCGAACAGGGTAATGAGCAGTTCTTC
. | TRBJ1-2 | . | TRBV6-5 | CASRETGTHVRYTF | TGTGCCAGCAGAGAGACAGGCACCCACGTCCGGTACACCTTC
. | TRBJ1-5 | . | TRBV6-5 | CASRAQRYSNQPQHF | TGTGCCAGCAGGGCCCAAAGATATAGCAATCAGCCCCAGCATTTT
. | TRBJ1-1 | few | TRBV5-4 | CASGGGTEAFF | TGTGCCAGCGGGGGGGGCACTGAAGCTTTCTTT
TRBD2 | TRBJ2-1 | . | TRBV28 | CAVQPIPPGGYEQFF | TGTGCCGTCCAACCCATCCCTCCGGGGGGATATGAGCAGTTCTTC
. | TRBJ2-4 | . | TRBV30 | CAWSPGVRDIAKNIQYF | TGTGCCTGGAGCCCAGGGGTGAGGGATATAGCCAAAAACATTCAGTACTTC
TRBD1 | TRBJ1-2 | . | TRBV6-6 | CASSNRDSYNYGYTF | TGTGCCAGCAGTAACCGGGACAGTTATAACTATGGCTACACCTTC
TRBD2 | TRBJ2-1 | . | TRBV29-1 | CSLAGQGYEQFF | TGCAGCCTAGCGGGGCAAGGATATGAGCAGTTCTTC
. | TRBJ2-7 | . | TRBV4-2 | CASSQAGTATYEQYF | TGTGCCAGCAGCCAAGCCGGGACCGCCACCTACGAGCAGTACTTC
. | TRBJ1-1 | once | TRBV28 | CASRVEVANTEAFF | TGTGCCAGCAGAGTCGAGGTAGCGAACACTGAAGCTTTCTTT
TRBD1 | TRBJ1-4 | . | TRBV19 | CASSQWRDSNEKLFF | TGTGCCAGTAGTCAATGGCGGGACAGTAATGAAAAACTGTTTTTT